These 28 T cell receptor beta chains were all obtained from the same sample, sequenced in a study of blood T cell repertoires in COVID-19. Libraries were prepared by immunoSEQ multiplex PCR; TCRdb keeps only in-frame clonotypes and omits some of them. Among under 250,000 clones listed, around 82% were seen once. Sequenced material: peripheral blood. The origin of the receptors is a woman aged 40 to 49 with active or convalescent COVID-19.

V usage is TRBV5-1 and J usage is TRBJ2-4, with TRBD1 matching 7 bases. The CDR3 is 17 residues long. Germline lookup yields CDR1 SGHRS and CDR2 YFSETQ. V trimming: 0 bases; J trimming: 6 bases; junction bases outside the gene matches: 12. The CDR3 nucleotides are TGCGCCAGCAGCTTGGGCGACAGGGCCCTTGGGGGAAACATTCAGTACTTC. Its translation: CASSLGDRALGGNIQYF.

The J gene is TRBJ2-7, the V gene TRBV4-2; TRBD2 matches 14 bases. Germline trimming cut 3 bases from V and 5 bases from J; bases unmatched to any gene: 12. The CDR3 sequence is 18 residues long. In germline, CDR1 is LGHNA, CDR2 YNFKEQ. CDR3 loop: CASSQGLAGVAPEDEQYF. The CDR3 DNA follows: TGTGCCAGCAGCCAGGGACTAGCGGGAGTGGCCCCAGAGGACGAGCAGTACTTC.

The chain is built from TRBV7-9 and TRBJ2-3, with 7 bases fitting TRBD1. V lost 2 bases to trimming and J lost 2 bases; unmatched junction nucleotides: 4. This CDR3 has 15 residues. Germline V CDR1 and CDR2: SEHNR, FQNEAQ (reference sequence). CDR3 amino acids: CASSLRQGFTDTQYF. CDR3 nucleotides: TGTGCCAGCAGCTTAAGACAGGGTTTCACAGATACGCAGTATTTT.

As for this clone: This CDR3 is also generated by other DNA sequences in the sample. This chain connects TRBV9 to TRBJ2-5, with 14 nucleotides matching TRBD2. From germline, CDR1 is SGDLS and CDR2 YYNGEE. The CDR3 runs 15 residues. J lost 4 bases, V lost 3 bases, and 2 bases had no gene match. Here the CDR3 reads CASSGGLAGGETQYF. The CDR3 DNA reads TGTGCCAGCAGCGGAGGACTAGCGGGAGGAGAGACCCAGTACTTC.

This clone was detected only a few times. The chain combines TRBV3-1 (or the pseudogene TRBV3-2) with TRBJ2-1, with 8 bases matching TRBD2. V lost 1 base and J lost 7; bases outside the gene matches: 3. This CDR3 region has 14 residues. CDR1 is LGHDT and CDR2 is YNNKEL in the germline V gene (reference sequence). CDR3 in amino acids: CASSQVSGRNEQFF. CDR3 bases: TGTGCCAGCAGCCAAGTCAGCGGGAGAAATGAGCAGTTCTTC.

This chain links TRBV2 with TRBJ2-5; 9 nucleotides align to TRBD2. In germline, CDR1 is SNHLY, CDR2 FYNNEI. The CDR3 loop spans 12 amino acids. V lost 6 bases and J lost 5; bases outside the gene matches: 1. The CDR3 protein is CASSGLAETQYF. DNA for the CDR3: TGTGCCAGCAGCGGACTAGCGGAGACCCAGTACTTC.

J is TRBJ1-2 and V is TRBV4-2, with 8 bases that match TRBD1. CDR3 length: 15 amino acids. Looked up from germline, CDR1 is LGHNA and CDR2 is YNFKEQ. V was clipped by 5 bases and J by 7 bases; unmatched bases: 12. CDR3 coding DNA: TGTGCCAGCAGCTCCCGGACAGGGAAATTGAGTGGCTACACCTTC. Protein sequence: CASSSRTGKLSGYTF.

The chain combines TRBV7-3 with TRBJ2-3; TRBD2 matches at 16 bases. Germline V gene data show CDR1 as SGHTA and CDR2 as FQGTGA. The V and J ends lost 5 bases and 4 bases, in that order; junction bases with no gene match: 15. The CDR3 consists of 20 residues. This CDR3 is CASSPQRGTSGRARADTQYF. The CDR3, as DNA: TGTGCCAGCAGCCCGCAAAGAGGGACTAGCGGGAGGGCTAGGGCAGATACGCAGTATTTT.

The CDR3 reads CASSQEDRANTEAFF. The CDR3 DNA follows: TGCGCCAGCAGCCAAGAAGACAGGGCGAACACTGAAGCTTTCTTT. The chain has TRBV4-1 and TRBJ1-1; TRBD1 agrees at 7 bases. The CDR3 is 15 residues long. CDR1 MGHRA and CDR2 YSYEKL come from the germline V gene. J gave up 1 base and V 0 bases, and 2 bases lay outside the gene matches.

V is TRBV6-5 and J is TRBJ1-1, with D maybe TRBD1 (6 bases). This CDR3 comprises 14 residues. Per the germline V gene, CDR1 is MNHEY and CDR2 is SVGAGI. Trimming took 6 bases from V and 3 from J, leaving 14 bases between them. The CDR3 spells CASRKGGTDTEAFF. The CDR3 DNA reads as TGTGCCAGCAGGAAAGGGGGTACAGACACTGAAGCTTTCTTT.

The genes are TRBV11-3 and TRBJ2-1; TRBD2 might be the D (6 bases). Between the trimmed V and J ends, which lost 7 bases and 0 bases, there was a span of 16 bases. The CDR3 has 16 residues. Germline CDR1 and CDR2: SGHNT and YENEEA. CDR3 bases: TGTGCCAGCACCCTCACCGGGACTCACTCCTACAATGAGCAGTTCTTC. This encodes CASTLTGTHSYNEQFF.

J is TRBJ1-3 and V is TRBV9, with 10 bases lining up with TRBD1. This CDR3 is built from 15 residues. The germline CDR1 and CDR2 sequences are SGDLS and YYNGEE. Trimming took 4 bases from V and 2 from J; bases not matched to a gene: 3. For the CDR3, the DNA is TGTGCCAGCAGCCGGGGACAGGGGACTGGAAACACCATATATTTT. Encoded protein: CASSRGQGTGNTIYF.

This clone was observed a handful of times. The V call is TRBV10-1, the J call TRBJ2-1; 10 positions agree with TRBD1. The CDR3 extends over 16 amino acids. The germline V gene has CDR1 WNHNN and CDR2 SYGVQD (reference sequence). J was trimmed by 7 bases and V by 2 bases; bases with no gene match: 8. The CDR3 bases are TGCGCCAGCAGTGAGGCTGACAGGGGGCGCAGGAATGAGCAGTTCTTC. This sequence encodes CASSEADRGRRNEQFF.

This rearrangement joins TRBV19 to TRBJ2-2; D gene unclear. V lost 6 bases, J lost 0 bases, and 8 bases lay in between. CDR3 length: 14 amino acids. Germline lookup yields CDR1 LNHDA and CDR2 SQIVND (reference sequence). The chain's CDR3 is CASRELSNTGELFF. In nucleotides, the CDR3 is TGTGCCAGTAGAGAGCTATCGAACACCGGGGAGCTGTTTTTT.

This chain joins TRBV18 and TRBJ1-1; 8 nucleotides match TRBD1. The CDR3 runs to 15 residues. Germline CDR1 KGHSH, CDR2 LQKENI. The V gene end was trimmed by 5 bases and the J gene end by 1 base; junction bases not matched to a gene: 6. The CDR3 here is CASSSGTGWNTEAFF. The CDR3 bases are TGTGCCAGCTCATCCGGGACAGGCTGGAACACTGAAGCTTTCTTT.

The CDR3 loop reads CASSYAYRGTNEKLFF. The DNA of the CDR3 is TGTGCCAGCAGTTACGCCTACAGGGGGACTAATGAAAAACTGTTTTTT. The chain joins TRBV6-5 to TRBJ1-4; 8 bases are shared with TRBD1. V was pared by 2 bases and J by 2 bases, with 4 bases of the junction left unmatched. The CDR3 loop spans 16 amino acids. CDR1 and CDR2 (germline): MNHEY, SVGAGI.

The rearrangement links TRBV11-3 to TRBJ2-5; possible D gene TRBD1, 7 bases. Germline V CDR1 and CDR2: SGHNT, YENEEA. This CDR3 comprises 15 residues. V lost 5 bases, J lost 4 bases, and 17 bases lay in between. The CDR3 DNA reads TGTGCCAGCAGCGTATTTGGGCAGGGGGGAGAGACCCAGTACTTC. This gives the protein CASSVFGQGGETQYF.

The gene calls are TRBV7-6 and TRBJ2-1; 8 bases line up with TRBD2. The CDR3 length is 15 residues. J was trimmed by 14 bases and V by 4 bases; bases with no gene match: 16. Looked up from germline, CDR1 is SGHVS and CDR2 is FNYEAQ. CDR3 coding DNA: TGTGCCAGCAGCTCCACCCGACTAGCGACGGAGCTGGAGTTCTTC. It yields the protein CASSSTRLATELEFF.

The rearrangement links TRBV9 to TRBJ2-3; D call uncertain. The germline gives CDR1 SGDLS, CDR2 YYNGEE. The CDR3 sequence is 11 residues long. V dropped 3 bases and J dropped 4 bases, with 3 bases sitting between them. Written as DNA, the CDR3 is TGTGCCAGCAGCGCCGCAGATACGCAGTATTTT. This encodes CASSAADTQYF.

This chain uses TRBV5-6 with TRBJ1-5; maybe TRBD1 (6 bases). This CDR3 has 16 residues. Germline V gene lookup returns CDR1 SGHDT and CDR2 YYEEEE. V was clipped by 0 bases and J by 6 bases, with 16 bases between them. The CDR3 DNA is TGTGCCAGCAGCTTGGGGGGGCAAACCAGGGTTCAGCCCCAGCATTTT. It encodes CASSLGGQTRVQPQHF.

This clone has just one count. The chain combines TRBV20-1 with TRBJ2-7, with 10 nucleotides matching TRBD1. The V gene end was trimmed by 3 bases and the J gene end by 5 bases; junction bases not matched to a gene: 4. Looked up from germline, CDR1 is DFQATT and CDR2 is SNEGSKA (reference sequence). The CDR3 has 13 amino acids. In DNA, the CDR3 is TGCAGTGCTAGTGAGGACAGGGGGGACGAGCAGTACTTC. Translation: CSASEDRGDEQYF.

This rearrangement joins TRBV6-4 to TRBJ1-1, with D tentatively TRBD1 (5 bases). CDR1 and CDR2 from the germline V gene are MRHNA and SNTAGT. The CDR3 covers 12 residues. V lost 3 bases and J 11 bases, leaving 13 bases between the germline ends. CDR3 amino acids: CASSEGGARAFF. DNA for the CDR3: TGTGCCAGCAGTGAAGGCGGGGCCCGGGCTTTCTTT.

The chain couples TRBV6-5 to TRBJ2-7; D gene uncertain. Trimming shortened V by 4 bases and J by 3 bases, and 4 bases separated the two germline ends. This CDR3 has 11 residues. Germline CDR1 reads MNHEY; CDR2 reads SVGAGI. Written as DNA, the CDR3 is TGTGCCAGCAGTTGGAGCTACGAGCAGTACTTC. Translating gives CASSWSYEQYF.

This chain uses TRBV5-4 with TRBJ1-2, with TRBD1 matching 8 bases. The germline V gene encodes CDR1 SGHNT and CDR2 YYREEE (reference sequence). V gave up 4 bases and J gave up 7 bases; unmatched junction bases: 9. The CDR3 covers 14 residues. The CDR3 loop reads CASSPPGGASGYTF. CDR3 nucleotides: TGTGCCAGCAGCCCACCAGGGGGCGCGAGTGGCTACACCTTC. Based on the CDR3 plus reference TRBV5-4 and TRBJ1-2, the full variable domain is ETGVTQSPTHLIKTRGQQVTLRCSSQSGHNTVSWYQQALGQGPQFIFQYYREEENGRGNFPPRFSGLQFPNYSSELNVNALELDDSALYLCASSPPGGASGYTFGSGTRLTVV.

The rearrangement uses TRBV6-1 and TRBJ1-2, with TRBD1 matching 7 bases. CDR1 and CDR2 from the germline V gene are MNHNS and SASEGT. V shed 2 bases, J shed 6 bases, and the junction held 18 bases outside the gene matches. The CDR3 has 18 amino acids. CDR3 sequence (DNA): TGTGCCAGCAGTGAAAGCTTTAACCCTTGGGGGGACAGCCATGGCTACACCTTC. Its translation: CASSESFNPWGDSHGYTF.

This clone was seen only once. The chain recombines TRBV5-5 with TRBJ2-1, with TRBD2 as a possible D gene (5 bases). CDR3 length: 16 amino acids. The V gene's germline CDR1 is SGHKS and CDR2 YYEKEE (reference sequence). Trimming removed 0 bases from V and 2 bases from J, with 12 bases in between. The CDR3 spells CASSLEASPTYNEQFF. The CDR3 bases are TGTGCCAGCAGCTTGGAGGCTAGCCCGACCTACAATGAGCAGTTCTTC.

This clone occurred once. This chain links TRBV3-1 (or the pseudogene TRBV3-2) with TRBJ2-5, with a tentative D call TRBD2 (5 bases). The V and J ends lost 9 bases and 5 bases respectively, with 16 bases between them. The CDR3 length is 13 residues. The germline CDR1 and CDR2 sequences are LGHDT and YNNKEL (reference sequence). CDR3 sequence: CASLRGAGETQYF. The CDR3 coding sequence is TGTGCCAGTCTCAGAGGCGCGGGCGAGACCCAGTACTTC.

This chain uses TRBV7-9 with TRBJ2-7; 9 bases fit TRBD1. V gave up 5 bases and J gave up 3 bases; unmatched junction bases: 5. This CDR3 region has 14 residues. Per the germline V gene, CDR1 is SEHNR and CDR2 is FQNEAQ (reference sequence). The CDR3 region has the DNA TGTGCCAGCAGCAACGACAGGGGGGGCTACGAGCAGTACTTC. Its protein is CASSNDRGGYEQYF. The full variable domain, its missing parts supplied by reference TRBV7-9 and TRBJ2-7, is DTGVSQNPRHKITKRGQNVTFRCDPISEHNRLYWYRQTLGQGPEFLTYFQNEAQLEKSRLLSDRFSAERPKGSFSTLEIQRTEQGDSAMYLCASSNDRGGYEQYFGPGTRLTVT.